This T cell receptor (beta chain) came from a study of cytomegalovirus exposure and HLA in healthy donors (dated by TCRdb to 2017 to 2019). In terms of the full investigation: In an earlier analysis of approximately 640 of the donors, 250 to 350 Gb of sequence data and 117 million unique TCR beta sequences from 150 million to 200 million T cells were reported. Among the roughly 390 genotyped donors, under 90% belonged to the genetic ancestry cluster associated with self-reported Caucasian donors. On average, around 240,000 unique TCR beta nucleotide sequences were sequenced per donor among 350 to 400 genotyped donors of the cohort, with around 19% of those sequences being non-productive. Roughly 300 gigabases of sequencing data and tens of millions of unique TCR sequences were included in an early release covering over 600 HLA-typed donors. High-throughput TCR immunosequencing, statistical association of individual TCRs with disease status, and machine learning were combined to predict cytomegalovirus infection status. In the later analysis, no new phenotypic data were used to find candidate immune exposures; instead, reliance was placed on TCR beta sequences and their occurrence across donors. The study aimed to test whether signatures of past pathogen exposure could be identified by cataloging public T cell receptors. In a later genetic analysis, genome-wide SNP genotypes for about 55% of the roughly 670 donors were used, and that subset was treated as a discovery cohort. The number of donors typed differed by locus, with roughly 629-640 for A, B, C, DRB1 and DQB1, over 500 for DQA1, 600 to 610 for DPA1, and around 430 for DPB1. All discovery cohort repertoires had been generated on a single sequencing platform. To decide whether each TCR beta V gene segment behaved as functional or pseudogenic, an earlier analysis of some 540 of the donors relied on high-throughput TCR beta sequencing. To study patterns of TCR occurrence, a later analysis re-analyzed previously published TCR beta repertoires from around 700 donors and added high-resolution HLA genotyping. Donor age, sex, ethnicity and CMV serostatus were compiled alongside the repertoire data. The T cell repertoires of several hundred subjects were profiled by immunosequencing and related to cytomegalovirus serostatus. HLA typing covered class I and class II loci at four-digit resolution. A few DR-DQ haplotypes were treated as single units for association and clustering because of strong linkage in the cohort. A separate validation cohort of some 130 different subjects was used in addition to the 666-subject first cohort. General findings and caveats noted by the study authors: In an earlier analysis of roughly 560 of the donors, most TCR beta V segments were observed in productive rearrangements about 90% or about 30% of the time, broadly matching IMGT annotations. Only TCR beta chains were sequenced in this cohort, and the absence of alpha or paired-chain data limited detectable features. The study listed over 150 TCR beta chains as associated with cytomegalovirus. In vitro tests confirmed that a few of the cytomegalovirus-associated TCR beta chains recognize cytomegalovirus antigens. Most CMV-associated TCR beta chains appeared to be HLA-restricted in a later analysis, and the HLA associations seemed to be driven largely by CMV exposure. Roughly uniform sequencing depth across donors was assumed in presence/absence analyses, although this assumption may not hold. In a later analysis, HLA-associated TCR beta chains were found to be more clonally expanded and to have lower generation probabilities than equally common non-associated chains. The sequencing pipeline was judged likely to have produced a cluster of highly shared sequence variants as a technical artifact. Because counts were too low, seventeen rarely observed V segments, including chromosome 9 orphons, were excluded from the earlier analysis of several hundred of the donors. Across donors, most TCR sequences were observed very rarely, whereas some public TCRs were present in many individuals. The only immune exposure information available for the cohort was CMV serostatus. A later analysis found that TCR association rates varied across HLA loci, with DRB1 alleles showing the most associated TCRs and HLA-C alleles the fewest. In both the original and validation cohorts, the classifier was reported to diagnose cytomegalovirus status with high specificity and sensitivity. A further reported finding was that TCR beta sequences accurately predicted the HLA-A and HLA-B alleles for most subjects in the first cohort. In a later genetic analysis, a missense DCLRE1C variant was associated with V-gene and J-gene trimming of TCR beta chains, and the association was replicated in an independent cohort. When HLA alleles, especially DR and DQ, strongly co-occurred, attributing TCR associations to individual alleles was difficult. Linkage disequilibrium might explain the correlated functional status among segregating V segments, but an unknown experimental factor could not be excluded. HLA typing was unavailable for some donors at each locus, so association tests used only the typed subset. According to the authors, the approach could potentially be generalized to other disease states and immunological phenotypes. According to a later analysis, parvovirus B19, influenza, CMV and Epstein-Barr virus appeared linked to several top co-occurrence clusters. In a later analysis, around 17,000 TCR beta sequences were associated with specific HLA alleles at a false discovery rate of 0.05. According to a later genetic analysis, donors in an Asian-associated ancestry cluster had fewer N-insertions in productive TCRs than the roughly 700-donor mean.

This clone came up a few times. Its cognate antigen has yet to be identified. One base away there is no much larger clone; base qualities are not given. In total, approximately 700 healthy bone marrow donors made up the cohort. At the time of sampling, every cohort member was nominally healthy, though immune exposures that went unrecorded were likely present. The donor was CMV seronegative and was included in the group of a few hundred seronegative cohort members. Each donor provided a peripheral blood sample, and peripheral blood mononuclear cells were used for TCR beta sequencing. The Qiagen DNeasy Blood Extraction Kit was used to extract genomic DNA from the blood cell samples. Libraries were constructed by the immunoSEQ multiplex PCR assay. For the multiplex PCR, a mixture combining 60 forward primers for TCR Vbeta segments and 13 reverse primers for TCR Jbeta segments was used. A multiplex PCR assay on genomic DNA amplified the CDR3 region of rearranged TCR beta genes. The Illumina HiSeq System was used to sequence the amplified TCR beta libraries as 87-base-pair reads. The study's processing was this. A later analysis tallied around 80 million unique TCR beta chains across the 650 to 750 repertoires, and around 9.9 million of those chains were shared by two or more donors. Raw reads were error-corrected and collapsed into unique sequences with a nearest-neighbor algorithm that merged closely related sequences to remove PCR and sequencing errors. Alignment of CDR3 sequences to IMGT reference sequences was used to assign V, D and J gene segments. Each retained sequence needed at least a six-nucleotide match to both a V gene segment and a J gene segment. Rearrangements were called productive when the CDR3 lacked stop codons and stayed in frame with V and J; all others were non-productive. CDR3 was defined by IMGT convention, running from the second conserved V-encoded cysteine to the conserved J-encoded phenylalanine. The earlier analysis of 550 to 650 of the donors excluded any sequence lacking an unambiguous match to a single V gene segment. An earlier analysis of a few hundred of the donors called V segments functional above 56.7% productive rearrangements and segregating when the between-donor standard deviation exceeded 5%. To diagnose cytomegalovirus status from the catalog of TCR beta chain sequences, a statistical classification framework was built. A later analysis assigned V and J genes by comparing TCR nucleotide sequences with IMGT/GENE-DB human TR gene sequences. A later analysis assigned CDR3 sequences and most-parsimonious VDJ recombination scenarios with the TCRdist pipeline. In a later analysis, each TCR beta chain was defined by its CDR3 amino acid sequence together with its V-gene family, and reads without a unique V-gene family were excluded. In a later analysis, 550 to 650 highly shared, low-generation-probability nucleotide sequences were removed to address suspected cross-contamination and a sequencing artifact. In a later analysis, a clonal expansion index for each public chain was calculated from normalized within-repertoire ranks of inferred template counts. Generation probabilities in a later analysis came from a VDJ recombination model fitted to out-of-frame rearrangements, and those results were checked against IGoR. In a later analysis, hypergeometric tests were used to score TCR-TCR, TCR-HLA and TCR-CMV co-occurrence, with a repertoire-size bias correction applied to TCR pairs. False discovery rates were estimated in a later analysis by permuting HLA or CMV assignments 20 times. In a later analysis, co-occurring TCRs were grouped using DBSCAN, with TCRdist sequence similarity added in when clustering inside HLA-allele-positive subsets. Co-occurrence clustering excluded repertoires with fewer than 30,000 or more than 120,000 public chains, plus five with anomalous nucleotide sharing. TCRdb's version of the immuneACCESS table is confined to in-frame rearrangements and falls short of the full clone set. An unresolved V gene accounts for under half of the shortfall where checked; the remainder is of unknown origin. V, J and clone size were drawn from that table, and D and trimming were deduced from the DNA. Recorded for this sample are about 82,000 clones; more than 80% of them occurred a single time. The top ten constitute about 2.5% of the sample.

The receptor was isolated from a man younger than 35 in good health and CMV-seronegative. Sequenced sample: PBMCs.

CDR3 protein: CASKGRVSSGELFF. The DNA sequence follows: TGTGCCAGCAAGGGCAGGGTCTCGTCCGGGGAGCTGTTTTTT. Here the chain combines TRBV6-4 and TRBJ2-2, with TRBD1 perhaps the D gene, on 5 matching bases. The germline V gene gives CDR1 as MRHNA and CDR2 as SNTAGT. V and J lose 7 bases and 6 bases, and a span of 15 bases separates them. The CDR3 holds 14 amino acids from the cysteine to the phenylalanine. The sequence is cut down to CDR3 DNA, 42 bases in frame from base 1.